The T cell receptor beta chain under discussion was sequenced for a study of control samples from healthy donors and cancer patients. Libraries were prepared by immunoSEQ multiplex PCR; TCRdb keeps only in-frame clonotypes and omits some of them. Found here are tens of thousands of clones, roughly 89% of them singletons; the top ten hold 9.5% to 10%. The CDR3 consists of 14 residues. In germline, CDR1 is MNHNS, CDR2 SASEGT. V lost 1 base to trimming and J lost 5 bases, with 11 bases between them. The specimen was PBMCs. The TCR comes from a woman between 50 and 59 years old with colorectal cancer. The V call is TRBV6-1, the J call TRBJ2-5; maybe TRBD1 (6 bases). The CDR3 DNA is TGTGCCAGCAGTGAAGGGGGGCTATCGGAGACCCAGTACTTC. This gives the protein CASSEGGLSETQYF.